This T cell receptor (beta chain) is drawn from a study of technical replicates of blood from a few donors. Germline V gene data show CDR1 as MRHNA and CDR2 as SNTAGT. V gave up 0 bases and J gave up 4 bases, with 18 bases separating them. The CDR3 totals 17 residues. TCRdb's table, derived via immunoSEQ multiplex PCR, lists solely in-frame clones and lacks some. The sample includes about 84,000 clones, roughly 97% of them seen just once. This TCR came from a human donor in good health. The J gene is TRBJ1-2, the V gene TRBV6-4, with D perhaps matching TRBD1 (6 bases). Source material: T cells isolated from PBMCs. DNA of the CDR3: TGTGCCAGCAGTGACTCTAATGGGCCCGGACAGTTCTATGGCTACACCTTC. Translation: CASSDSNGPGQFYGYTF.